One and the same sample provided the 24 T cell receptor beta chains below, sequenced in a study of cytotoxic CD8 clonotypes in ibrutinib-treated CLL. Data came from immunoSEQ multiplex PCR; TCRdb stores just in-frame clones and leaves some out. The sample lists a few hundred thousand clones, over 55% seen once, with roughly 6.3% in the top ten. The specimen comprised PBMCs, sampled after 36 months of ibrutinib treatment. These receptors were obtained from a human donor with chronic lymphocytic leukemia.

This sequence joins TRBV11-2 and TRBJ2-7; TRBD1 might be the D (5 bases). The germline CDR1 and CDR2 sequences are SGHAT and FQNNGV. The CDR3 is 14 residues long. V lost 2 bases to trimming and J lost 2 bases, with 10 bases between them. This chain's CDR3 is CASSLRSGPYEQYF. DNA of the CDR3: TGTGCCAGCAGCTTAAGGTCAGGGCCCTACGAGCAGTACTTC.

This chain joins TRBV2 and TRBJ1-5; D call uncertain. The V gene's germline CDR1 is SNHLY and CDR2 FYNNEI. The CDR3 covers 17 residues. The V gene lost 1 base and the J gene lost 0 bases, with 13 bases spanning the gap. The CDR3 region is CASSEGRSFYSNQPQHF. DNA for the CDR3: TGTGCCAGCAGTGAAGGGAGATCCTTCTATAGCAATCAGCCCCAGCATTTT.

CDR3 sequence (DNA): TGTGCCAGCAGCTGGTATGGGCTAGCGGGGGACACCGGGGAGCTGTTTTTT. As protein: CASSWYGLAGDTGELFF. V usage is TRBV5-4 and J usage is TRBJ2-2, with 10 bases lining up with TRBD2. Trimming took 3 bases from V and 3 from J; bases not matched to a gene: 8. The CDR3 extends over 17 amino acids. Germline lookup yields CDR1 SGHNT and CDR2 YYREEE (reference sequence).

CDR3 sequence reads: CASSQGAGTNYGYTF. For the CDR3, the DNA is TGCGCCAGCAGCCAAGGAGCAGGGACCAACTATGGCTACACCTTC. The rearrangement joins TRBV4-3 to TRBJ1-2, with D perhaps TRBD1 (5 bases). Trimming removed 1 base from V and 2 bases from J, with 11 bases in between. Germline V gives CDR1 LGHNA, CDR2 YSLEER. This CDR3 is 15 amino acids long.

The chain combines TRBV5-1 with TRBJ1-2, with 9 positions matching TRBD1. Germline V gene sequence: CDR1 SGHRS, CDR2 YFSETQ. The CDR3 has 15 residues. V shed 0 bases and J 4 bases; nucleotides not matched to a gene: 4. The CDR3 nucleotides read TGCGCCAGCAGCTTGGGACAGGGGGAGGGCTATGGCTACACCTTC. Translated: CASSLGQGEGYGYTF.

This sequence joins TRBV4-1 and TRBJ1-2; TRBD1 is a possible D gene (6 bases). V was trimmed by 3 bases and J by 0 bases, leaving 11 bases between them. CDR1 is MGHRA, CDR2 YSYEKL, per germline. CDR3 length equals 15 residues. This CDR3 is CASSHLDRTNYGYTF. The CDR3 DNA reads as TGCGCCAGCAGCCATTTGGACAGAACTAACTATGGCTACACCTTC.

V usage is TRBV28 and J usage is TRBJ1-1, with D unresolved. V was trimmed by 2 bases and J by 3 bases, leaving 13 bases between them. The CDR3 runs to 15 residues. Germline assignment: CDR1 MDHEN and CDR2 SYDVKM. CDR3 sequence (DNA): TGTGCCAGCAGTTTAATTAGGGTTCGGGACACTGAAGCTTTCTTT. Its protein product is CASSLIRVRDTEAFF.

This rearrangement joins TRBV5-1 to TRBJ2-1, with D tentatively TRBD1 (6 bases). The CDR3 has 15 residues. The V end lost 2 bases, the J end lost 3 bases, and 12 bases lay between the germline ends. Germline V gene sequence: CDR1 SGHRS, CDR2 YFSETQ. CDR3 sequence reads: CASSFTGPDYNEQFF. The CDR3 nucleotides are TGCGCCAGCAGCTTTACAGGGCCGGACTACAATGAGCAGTTCTTC. Full variable domain (remainder filled in from reference TRBV5-1 and TRBJ2-1): KAGVTQTPRYLIKTRGQQVTLSCSPISGHRSVSWYQQTPGQGLQFLFEYFSETQRNKGNFPGRFSGRQFSNSRSEMNVSTLELGDSALYLCASSFTGPDYNEQFFGPGTRLTVL.

This clone has just one count. This rearrangement joins TRBV9 to TRBJ2-7, with TRBD2 identical over 9 bases. The V segment lost 0 bases and the J segment 4 bases; nucleotides outside the gene matches: 5. Looked up from germline, CDR1 is SGDLS and CDR2 is YYNGEE. The CDR3 totals 15 residues. The CDR3 spells CASSVGAAGGYEQYF. CDR3 bases: TGTGCCAGCAGCGTAGGGGCAGCGGGAGGATACGAGCAGTACTTC.

CDR3 in DNA: TGCGCCAGCAGCCAAGATACTCATTCTAGCACAGATACGCAGTATTTT. This sequence encodes CASSQDTHSSTDTQYF. The rearrangement joins TRBV4-1 to TRBJ2-3; D uncertain. The CDR3 has 16 residues. V dropped 0 bases and J dropped 0 bases, with 10 bases sitting between them. Germline V lookup: CDR1 MGHRA, CDR2 YSYEKL.

This chain connects TRBV9 to TRBJ2-1; 9 bases line up with TRBD2. Germline trimming cut 7 bases from V and 4 bases from J; bases unmatched to any gene: 12. The CDR3 covers 16 residues. Germline V gene sequence: CDR1 SGDLS, CDR2 YYNGEE. The CDR3 region is CASAGQVAGAYNEQFF. The CDR3 DNA sequence: TGTGCCAGCGCCGGTCAGGTAGCGGGGGCTTACAATGAGCAGTTCTTC.

The rearrangement joins TRBV6-5 to TRBJ1-4, with no clear D. The CDR3 covers 12 residues. V was clipped by 4 bases and J by 6 bases, with 6 bases between them. Germline CDR1 reads MNHEY; CDR2 reads SVGAGI. CDR3 loop: CASSSKDEKLFF. CDR3 nucleotide sequence: TGTGCCAGCAGTTCTAAGGATGAAAAACTGTTTTTT.

V gene TRBV4-3 combines with J gene TRBJ2-7; 12 nucleotides agree with TRBD2. V trimming: 6 bases; J trimming: 2 bases; junction bases outside the gene matches: 2. The CDR3 extends over 14 amino acids. Per germline, CDR1 LGHNA and CDR2 YSLEER. Here the CDR3 DNA reads TGCGCCAGCAGAAGACTAGCGGGAGCCTACGAGCAGTACTTC. It is translated as CASRRLAGAYEQYF.

The V and J genes are TRBV18 and TRBJ2-7, with 12 bases lining up with TRBD2. V lost 6 bases, J lost 4 bases, and 10 bases stayed unmatched. Germline assignment: CDR1 KGHSH and CDR2 LQKENI. The CDR3 spans 16 residues. The CDR3 here is CASSRRLAGDLYEQYF. In nucleotides, the CDR3 is TGTGCCAGCTCGCGTAGACTAGCGGGGGACCTATACGAGCAGTACTTC.

This clone was counted a few times. The V and J genes are TRBV9 and TRBJ2-2; perhaps TRBD1 as D (5 bases). The CDR3 has 14 amino acids. CDR1 and CDR2 from the germline V gene are SGDLS and YYNGEE. The V end lost 4 bases, the J end lost 3 bases, and 10 bases lay between the germline ends. CDR3: CASSQKQDTGELFF. The CDR3 DNA reads TGTGCCAGCAGCCAAAAACAGGACACCGGGGAGCTGTTTTTT.

This clone was counted a few times. Other DNA sequences from this sample encode an identical CDR3 as well. The chain carries TRBV5-1 and TRBJ1-2; no firm D call. Germline V lookup: CDR1 SGHRS, CDR2 YFSETQ. The V end lost 0 bases, the J end lost 5 bases, and 8 bases lay between the germline ends. The CDR3 sequence is 13 residues long. This CDR3 is CASSLGGDYGYTF. CDR3 DNA sequence: TGCGCCAGCAGCTTGGGTGGGGATTATGGCTACACCTTC.

To note about this clone: A much larger clone differs from this one at a single base, so this may be a read error. The rearrangement links TRBV6-5 to TRBJ2-7, with D perhaps matching TRBD1 (6 bases). The CDR3 is 13 amino acids. Germline assignment: CDR1 MNHEY and CDR2 SVGAGI. V lost 6 bases to trimming and J lost 3 bases, with 12 bases between them. CDR3 nucleotide sequence: TGTGCCAGCAGCCAGGGACACCTCTACGAGCAGTACTTC. This encodes CASSQGHLYEQYF.

This clone was seen a few times. The chain employs TRBV6-5 and TRBJ1-3; possible D gene TRBD1, 5 bases. Germline V gene sequence: CDR1 MNHEY, CDR2 SVGAGI. The CDR3 is 16 residues long. V lost 0 bases, J lost 0 bases, and 9 bases lay in between. This chain's CDR3 is CASSYSTAASGNTIYF. The DNA for the CDR3 is TGTGCCAGCAGTTACTCGACAGCAGCCTCTGGAAACACCATATATTTT.

J is TRBJ2-3 and V is TRBV2; 7 nucleotides match TRBD2. CDR1 and CDR2 (germline): SNHLY, FYNNEI. The CDR3 consists of 14 residues. J was trimmed by 7 bases and V by 2 bases; bases with no gene match: 6. The CDR3, as DNA: TGTGCCAGCAGTGAATACTGGGGGGGTTATACGCAGTATTTT. It yields the protein CASSEYWGGYTQYF.

This rearrangement joins TRBV19 to TRBJ2-3, with 8 nucleotides matching TRBD2. Trimming took 3 bases from V and 2 from J; bases not matched to a gene: 4. Germline CDR1 reads LNHDA; CDR2 reads SQIVND (reference sequence). The CDR3 totals 15 residues. The CDR3: CASSISLAATDTQYF. For the CDR3, the DNA is TGTGCCAGTAGTATTTCACTAGCGGCCACAGATACGCAGTATTTT.

This clone was seen a handful of times. This sample includes further DNA sequences coding for the same CDR3. V gene TRBV6-5 combines with J gene TRBJ1-6; D unresolved. The V gene's germline CDR1 is MNHEY and CDR2 SVGAGI. The V and J ends lost 6 bases and 6 bases respectively, with 6 bases between them. This CDR3 has 12 residues. CDR3 nucleotide sequence: TGTGCCAGCAGAGGAAGTAATTCACCCCTCCACTTT. Its protein product is CASRGSNSPLHF.

V is TRBV29-1 and J is TRBJ2-5; 9 bases agree with TRBD2. CDR3 length: 15 residues. V shed 2 bases and J 7 bases; nucleotides not matched to a gene: 11. Germline CDR1 and CDR2: SQVTM and ANQGSEA. The CDR3 DNA follows: TGCAGCGTTGAACTCCTAGCGGGGCTCCAGGGGACCCAGTACTTC. It yields the protein CSVELLAGLQGTQYF.

The chain combines TRBV7-6 with TRBJ2-5, with D possibly TRBD1 on 6 matching bases. Trimming cost V 4 bases and J 1 base, with 13 bases left between them. CDR1 SGHVS and CDR2 FNYEAQ come from the germline V gene. This CDR3 region has 15 residues. CDR3 coding DNA: TGTGCCAGCAGCTCGCCGGGACACATCCAAGAGACCCAGTACTTC. It codes for CASSSPGHIQETQYF.

J is TRBJ2-7 and V is TRBV29-1, with D maybe TRBD1 (5 bases). V lost 6 bases, J lost 3 bases, and 12 bases lay in between. This CDR3 region has 12 residues. The germline CDR1 and CDR2 sequences are SQVTM and ANQGSEA. The CDR3 loop reads CSVRTTGYEQYF. The CDR3, as DNA: TGCAGCGTCCGCACCACAGGCTACGAGCAGTACTTC.